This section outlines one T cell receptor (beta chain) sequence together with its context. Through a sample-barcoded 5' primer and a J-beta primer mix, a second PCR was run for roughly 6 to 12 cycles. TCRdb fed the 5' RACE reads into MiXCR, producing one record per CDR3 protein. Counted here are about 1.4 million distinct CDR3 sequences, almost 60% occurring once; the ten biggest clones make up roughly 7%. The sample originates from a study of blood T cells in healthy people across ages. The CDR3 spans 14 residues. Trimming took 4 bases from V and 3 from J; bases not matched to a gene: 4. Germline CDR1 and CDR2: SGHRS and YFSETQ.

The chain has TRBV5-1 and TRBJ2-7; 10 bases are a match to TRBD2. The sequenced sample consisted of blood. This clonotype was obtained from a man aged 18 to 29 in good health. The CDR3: CASSAGTSDYEQYF. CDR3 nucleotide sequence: TGCGCCAGCAGCGCAGGGACTAGCGACTACGAGCAGTACTTC.